The clone carrying this T cell receptor (beta chain) came up once. Its antigen is unidentified. This entry belongs to a study of graft-versus-host responses after intestinal transplantation. V gave up 6 bases and J gave up 6 bases; unmatched junction bases: 11. The CDR3 runs 15 residues. Germline V gene data show CDR1 as MNHEY and CDR2 as SVGAGI. Data came from immunoSEQ multiplex PCR; TCRdb stores just in-frame clones and leaves some out. Of 80,000 to 100,000 clones in the sample, roughly nine tenths were seen once. Sequences were derived from unstimulated CD4+ T cells sorted from spleen or lymph node cells, sampled before intestinal transplant. The source is a human donor who received an intestinal transplant. The V gene is TRBV6-5, the J gene TRBJ1-2; 9 bases are shared with TRBD1. This CDR3 reads CASSRPTGGINGYTF. CDR3 nucleotide sequence: TGTGCCAGCAGCCGACCTACAGGGGGCATCAATGGCTACACCTTC.